These 10 T cell receptor beta chains came from one sample sequenced in a study of identifying expanded T cells in peripheral blood. Profiled with immunoSEQ multiplex PCR; TCRdb holds only in-frame clones, not every one. The sample shows under 70,000 clones, approximately 89% of them seen only once. The sequenced sample consisted of blood. The source is a person between 18 and 75 years old in good health.

This chain uses TRBV5-1 with TRBJ1-3, with D hard to call. The CDR3 runs 15 residues. Germline CDR1 is SGHRS and CDR2 is YFSETQ. V was trimmed by 1 base and J by 2 bases, leaving 10 bases between them. This chain's CDR3 is CASSLSQRTGNTIYF. The DNA for the CDR3 is TGCGCCAGCAGCTTGAGCCAGAGAACTGGAAACACCATATATTTT.

The chain employs TRBV5-1 and TRBJ1-2; the match to TRBD1 covers 9 bases. Germline V gives CDR1 SGHRS, CDR2 YFSETQ. V trimming: 3 bases; J trimming: 7 bases; junction bases outside the gene matches: 7. This CDR3 is built from 14 residues. This chain's CDR3 is CASSYDGQGSGYTF. The CDR3 nucleotides read TGCGCCAGCAGCTACGACGGACAGGGGAGTGGCTACACCTTC.

The genes are TRBV6-4 and TRBJ2-1; 10 nucleotides match TRBD2. The germline CDR1 and CDR2 sequences are MRHNA and SNTAGT. The CDR3 has 15 amino acids. V shed 0 bases, J shed 7 bases, and the junction held 3 bases outside the gene matches. This CDR3 reads CASSDSAGGMNEQFF. The CDR3 bases are TGTGCCAGCAGTGACTCAGCGGGAGGGATGAATGAGCAGTTCTTC.

The chain recombines TRBV4-2 with TRBJ2-2, with 7 bases lining up with TRBD1. After removal of 0 bases from V and 2 bases from J, the junction contained 0 bases not matched to a gene. CDR3 length equals 15 residues. Germline assignment: CDR1 LGHNA and CDR2 YNFKEQ. In nucleotides, the CDR3 is TGTGCCAGCAGCCAAGAAGGGGGCAACACCGGGGAGCTGTTTTTT. Protein: CASSQEGGNTGELFF.

This clone is a singleton in its sample. This sequence joins TRBV7-9 and TRBJ2-3; 8 nucleotides agree with TRBD2. The CDR3 length is 14 residues. Germline assignment: CDR1 SEHNR and CDR2 FQNEAQ (reference sequence). Trimming removed 3 bases from V and 4 bases from J; junction bases left unmatched: 3. This chain's CDR3 is CASSFAGGPDTQYF. The CDR3 DNA reads as TGTGCCAGCAGCTTTGCGGGGGGCCCAGATACGCAGTATTTT.

The chain recombines TRBV5-4 with TRBJ1-6, with 8 bases that match TRBD1. V lost 5 bases and J lost 6; bases outside the gene matches: 7. The CDR3 is 15 residues long. CDR1 SGHNT and CDR2 YYREEE come from the germline V gene (reference sequence). The CDR3 DNA reads TGTGCCAGCAGTAACCAGGGGGCGCCTAATTCACCCCTCCACTTT. This translates into CASSNQGAPNSPLHF.

By sample share, this clone is medium-sized. This sequence joins TRBV5-1 and TRBJ2-7; D assignment may be TRBD1 or TRBD2 (5 bases each). This CDR3 spans 15 amino acids. V gave up 5 bases and J gave up 1 base, with 16 bases separating them. Germline-derived CDR1 and CDR2 are SGHRS and YFSETQ. Here the CDR3 DNA reads TGCGCCAGCAGTTCCCGTTGGGGGAAATCCTACGAGCAGTACTTC. Translating it yields CASSSRWGKSYEQYF. The variable domain in full, completed from reference TRBV5-1 and TRBJ2-7, reads KAGVTQTPRYLIKTRGQQVTLSCSPISGHRSVSWYQQTPGQGLQFLFEYFSETQRNKGNFPGRFSGRQFSNSRSEMNVSTLELGDSALYLCASSSRWGKSYEQYFGPGTRLTVT.

The V call is TRBV5-1, the J call TRBJ2-7; D gene uncertain. There are 14 residues in the CDR3. Germline assignment: CDR1 SGHRS and CDR2 YFSETQ. The V gene lost 0 bases and the J gene lost 3 bases, with 10 bases spanning the gap. CDR3 coding DNA: TGCGCCAGCAGCTTGGCCCAGGACCTCTACGAGCAGTACTTC. This codes for CASSLAQDLYEQYF.

This chain connects TRBV4-1 to TRBJ1-5; D is uncertain. Trimming removed 2 bases from V and 5 bases from J, with 7 bases in between. CDR1 and CDR2 (germline): MGHRA, YSYEKL. The CDR3 length is 13 residues. DNA for the CDR3: TGCGCCAGCAGCCAAATGAGGGATCAGCCCCAGCATTTT. Translated, it gives CASSQMRDQPQHF.

V usage is TRBV27 and J usage is TRBJ1-4; TRBD1 matches at 8 bases. The CDR3 length is 13 residues. The germline gives CDR1 MNHEY, CDR2 SMNVEV (reference sequence). The ends lost 6 bases at V and 3 bases at J; junction bases unmatched: 0. The CDR3 coding sequence is TGTGCCAGCAGGACAGGGGCTAATGAAAAACTGTTTTTT. As protein: CASRTGANEKLFF. Combining the CDR3 with reference TRBV27 and TRBJ1-4 gives the whole variable domain EAQVTQNPRYLITVTGKKLTVTCSQNMNHEYMSWYRQDPGLGLRQIYYSMNVEVTDKGDVPEGYKVSRKEKRNFPLILESPSPNQTSLYFCASRTGANEKLFFGSGTQLSVL.